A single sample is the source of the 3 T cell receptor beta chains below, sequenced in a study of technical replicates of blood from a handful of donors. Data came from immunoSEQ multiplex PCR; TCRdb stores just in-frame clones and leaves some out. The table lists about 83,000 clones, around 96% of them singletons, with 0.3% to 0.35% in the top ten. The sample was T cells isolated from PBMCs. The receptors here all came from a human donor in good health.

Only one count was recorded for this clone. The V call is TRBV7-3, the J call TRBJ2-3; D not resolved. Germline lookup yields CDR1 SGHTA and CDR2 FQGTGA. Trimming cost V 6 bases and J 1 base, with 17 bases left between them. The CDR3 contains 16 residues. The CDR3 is CASSYRVNLGTDTQYF. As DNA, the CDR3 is TGTGCCAGCAGTTACCGAGTAAACCTGGGCACAGATACGCAGTATTTT.

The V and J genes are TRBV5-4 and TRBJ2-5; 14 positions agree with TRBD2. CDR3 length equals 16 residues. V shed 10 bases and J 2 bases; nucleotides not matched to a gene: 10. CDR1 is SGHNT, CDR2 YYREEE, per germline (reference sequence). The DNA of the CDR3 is TGTGCCCTCACGGGACTAGCGGGAGTTGAGCAAGAGACCCAGTACTTC. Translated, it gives CALTGLAGVEQETQYF.

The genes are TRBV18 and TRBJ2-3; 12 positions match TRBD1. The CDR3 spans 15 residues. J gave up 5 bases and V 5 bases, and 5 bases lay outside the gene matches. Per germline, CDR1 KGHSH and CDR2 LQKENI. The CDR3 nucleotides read TGTGCCAGCTCAAGGGACAGGGGGCCACGAGATACGCAGTATTTT. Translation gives CASSRDRGPRDTQYF.